The 3 T cell receptor beta chains listed next were all sequenced from one sample in a study of cytomegalovirus exposure and HLA in healthy donors. The PCR contained 60 Vbeta and 13 Jbeta primers. Assay: immunoSEQ multiplex PCR; the TCRdb copy retains only in-frame clones and omits some. The sample table includes approximately 37,000 clones. Sequenced material: PBMCs. The receptors shown here come from a male donor in good health and CMV-seronegative.

V is TRBV9 and J is TRBJ2-2; TRBD2 agrees at 8 bases. Germline CDR1 SGDLS, CDR2 YYNGEE. V was pared by 5 bases and J by 6 bases, with 6 bases of the junction left unmatched. CDR3 length: 14 amino acids. This CDR3 reads CASRAGSGAGELFF. CDR3 DNA sequence: TGTGCCAGCAGGGCGGGTAGCGGGGCCGGGGAGCTGTTTTTT.

The V gene is TRBV9, the J gene TRBJ2-7; TRBD2 matches at 9 bases. Germline V gene lookup returns CDR1 SGDLS and CDR2 YYNGEE. This CDR3 contains 15 residues. V lost 5 bases and J lost 7; bases outside the gene matches: 13. CDR3 DNA sequence: TGTGCCAGCAGTGCGGGAGGGACAGTGAGAGGGGAGCAGTACTTC. Amino acid sequence: CASSAGGTVRGEQYF.

This rearrangement joins TRBV19 to TRBJ1-2, with D possibly TRBD1 on 6 matching bases. Trimming pared 2 bases from V and 7 bases from J, leaving 14 bases between. CDR3 size: 14 residues. In germline, CDR1 is LNHDA, CDR2 SQIVND (reference sequence). CDR3 sequence: CASSIKVGQIGYTF. CDR3 coding DNA: TGTGCCAGTAGTATAAAGGTTGGACAGATTGGCTACACCTTC.